This TCR beta chain stems from a study of regulatory T cells. The study's findings and limits: Regulatory T cells showed the strongest V-J pair restriction and V/J gene skewing among patient repertoires. Patient CD8+ T cells trended toward lower Shannon entropy than controls.

Germline V gene lookup returns CDR1 LNHDA and CDR2 SQIVND (reference sequence). V lost 5 bases to trimming and J lost 2 bases, with 7 bases between them. This CDR3 contains 12 residues. Every patient with CD3G deficiency had evidence of autoimmunity. Patients aged 2 to 39 years had fewer naive and more memory CD4+ and CD8+ T cells. Of note for this clone: No antigen is known for it.

The PCR used 52 TRBV and 13 TRBJ primers. The data were produced by immunoSEQ multiplex PCR, yet TCRdb's version contains in-frame clones alone and is incomplete. The data contain about 20,000 clones, roughly 93% of them singletons. The rearrangement uses TRBV19 and TRBJ2-7, with D possibly matching TRBD1 (5 bases). Sequenced material: CD8+ T cells sorted from blood. The TCR originated in a child aged 2 to 10 with CD3G deficiency. The CDR3 region is CASSQGAYEQYF. Written as DNA, the CDR3 is TGTGCCAGTAGTCAAGGGGCCTACGAGCAGTACTTC.